A selection of T cell receptor beta chains follows, all from one sample in a study of CD8 T cells in Susac syndrome. TCRdb reprocessed the immunoSEQ multiplex PCR reads via MiXCR and lists one record per CDR3 protein. The sample includes around 200,000 distinct CDR3 sequences, more than 85% seen only once; the top ten take 0.15% to 0.2%. What was sequenced was CD8+ T cells from PBMCs. The receptors shown here come from a human donor with Susac syndrome. The CDR3 runs from the conserved cysteine through the conserved F or W. D genes are given only for firm matches. Only some rows state a clone size, as once, few, many or a class for expanded clones.

clone size	J gene	D gene	V gene	CDR3 DNA	CDR3 protein
NA	TRBJ2-4	TRBD2	TRBV5-4	TGTGCCAGCAGCCCAGAACTAGCGGGAGAGAACATTCAGTACTTC	CASSPELAGENIQYF
few	TRBJ1-1	NA	TRBV12-3/TRBV12-4	TGTGCCAGCAGTTTTCGGCTGAACACTGAAGCTTTCTTT	CASSFRLNTEAFF
NA	TRBJ2-7	TRBD2	TRBV7-8	TGTGCCAGCAGCTTAGACCGCGCGGGGGTCTACGAGCAGTACTTC	CASSLDRAGVYEQYF
NA	TRBJ2-3	NA	TRBV11-2	TGTGCCAGCAGCGGGTACAGCACACGCACAGATACGCAGTATTTT	CASSGYSTRTDTQYF
once	TRBJ2-3	TRBD2	TRBV30	TGTGCCTGGACCCGCGGGGGGATCACAGATACGCAGTATTTT	CAWTRGGITDTQYF
NA	TRBJ1-4	NA	TRBV4-1	TGCGCCAGCAGCCAAGATGTCCAAGACTGGGAGGAAAAACTGTTTTTT	CASSQDVQDWEEKLFF
NA	TRBJ2-2	NA	TRBV7-9	TGTGCCAGCGCCCGGGGGACCGGGGAGCTGTTTTTT	CASARGTGELFF
NA	TRBJ2-1	TRBD1	TRBV7-9	TGTGCCAGCAGACCCGCGCAGGGGGCGGTCTACAATGAGCAGTTCTTC	CASRPAQGAVYNEQFF
NA	TRBJ2-2	NA	TRBV4-1	TGCGCCAGCAGCCAGGCCTTGGGGAACCACGGGGAGCTGTTTTTT	CASSQALGNHGELFF
NA	TRBJ1-5	NA	TRBV5-1	TGCGCCAGCAGCGAAAGATCTAGTCAGCCCCAGCATTTT	CASSERSSQPQHF
NA	TRBJ2-1	NA	TRBV4-1	TGCGCCAGCAGTCATGCCGCCGGCTCCTACAATGAGCAGTTCTTC	CASSHAAGSYNEQFF
NA	TRBJ1-3	NA	TRBV9	TGTGCCAGCAGCGTAGAGGCATTCGGAGGAAACACCATATATTTT	CASSVEAFGGNTIYF
NA	TRBJ1-3	NA	TRBV4-2	TGTGCCAGCAGCCCGGCTGGAAACACCATATATTTT	CASSPAGNTIYF
once	TRBJ2-2	TRBD2	TRBV6-2/TRBV6-3	TGTGCCAGCAGATTCGGACTAGGTTTATCCGGGGAGCTGTTTTTT	CASRFGLGLSGELFF
NA	TRBJ2-7	NA	TRBV20-1	TGCAGTGCTAGAGATCCCTACGAGCAGTACTTC	CSARDPYEQYF
few	TRBJ1-6	NA	TRBV2	TGTGCCAGCAGTGGGGGCAATTCACCCCTCCACTTT	CASSGGNSPLHF
NA	TRBJ1-2	NA	TRBV7-9	TGTGCCAGCAGCTTTGGCGATGGCTACACCTTC	CASSFGDGYTF
NA	TRBJ2-4	TRBD1	TRBV5-6	TGTGCCAGCAGCTGGGACAGGGGATACATTCAGTACTTC	CASSWDRGYIQYF
NA	TRBJ2-7	TRBD1	TRBV6-5	TGTGCCAGCAGCCCAGGGGGTTGGGGATCCGAGCAGTACTTC	CASSPGGWGSEQYF
NA	TRBJ1-2	NA	TRBV12-3/TRBV12-4	TGTGCCAGCAGTTTTGTCTCTTACTATGGCTACACCTTC	CASSFVSYYGYTF
NA	TRBJ2-1	NA	TRBV9	TGTGCCAGCAGCGTAGAGCCTTCTCCATTCGATGAGCAGTTCTTC	CASSVEPSPFDEQFF
NA	TRBJ2-1	TRBD2	TRBV10-3	TGTGCCATCAGTGAGTCAGGGGAGGGAGACAATGAGCAGTTCTTC	CAISESGEGDNEQFF
NA	TRBJ2-3	TRBD1	TRBV4-1	TGCGCCAGCAGCCAAGAGATGGACAGGGGAGGGACAGATACGCAGTATTTT	CASSQEMDRGGTDTQYF
NA	TRBJ1-6	NA	TRBV30	TGTGCCTGGAGACAGGGCCATAATTCACCCCTCCACTTT	CAWRQGHNSPLHF
NA	TRBJ2-7	TRBD1	TRBV28	TGTGCCAGCAGTTTACTCCCCGACAGGGGAATCTCCTACGAGCAGTACTTC	CASSLLPDRGISYEQYF
NA	TRBJ1-1	NA	TRBV7-3	TGTGCCAGCAGCTTGACACGGGACAAACAAGCTTTCTTT	CASSLTRDKQAFF
few	TRBJ1-2	NA	TRBV6-5	TGTGCCAGCTCCCAAGACAACTATGGCTACACCTTC	CASSQDNYGYTF
NA	TRBJ1-1	NA	TRBV15	TGTGCCACCAGCAGAGAGTTTTTGGGTTGGACTGAAGCTTTCTTT	CATSREFLGWTEAFF
NA	TRBJ1-6	TRBD1	TRBV19	TGTGCCAGTACTCCGGGACAGGGATCATCACCCCTCCACTTT	CASTPGQGSSPLHF
NA	TRBJ1-5	NA	TRBV29-1	TGCAGCGTTGAGGACAGACCCAATCAGCCCCAGCATTTT	CSVEDRPNQPQHF
NA	TRBJ2-7	NA	TRBV4-1	TGCGCCAGCAGCCAATCTCAGGGGTGGACCTACGAGCAGTACTTC	CASSQSQGWTYEQYF
NA	TRBJ1-1	NA	TRBV7-8	TGTGCCAGCAGGCACACAGAAACTAACTCGAACACTGAAGCTTTCTTT	CASRHTETNSNTEAFF
NA	TRBJ1-2	NA	TRBV4-1	TGCGCCAGCAGCCAGGGGACGGAAGCCACATATGGCTACACCTTC	CASSQGTEATYGYTF
NA	TRBJ2-4	NA	TRBV27	TGTGCCAGCAGTTTGCAGGGTAATACCATTCAGTACTTC	CASSLQGNTIQYF
NA	TRBJ1-1	NA	TRBV15	TGTGCCACCAGCAGAGATCGGGCCTATAACACTGAAGCTTTCTTT	CATSRDRAYNTEAFF
NA	TRBJ1-2	TRBD1	TRBV27	TGTGCCAGCAGGCCGGGACAGGGAATTTATGGCTACACCTTC	CASRPGQGIYGYTF
few	TRBJ2-5	TRBD2	TRBV14	TGTGCCAGCAGCCAAGGACTAGCGGGAACCCAAGAGACCCAGTACTTC	CASSQGLAGTQETQYF
NA	TRBJ1-5	NA	TRBV24-1	TGTGCCACCAGTGATCGTGGGGATCAGCCCCAGCATTTT	CATSDRGDQPQHF
NA	TRBJ2-2	TRBD2	TRBV7-2	TGTGCCAGCAGCTTATGGGGGGGGAACACCGGGGAGCTGTTTTTT	CASSLWGGNTGELFF
NA	TRBJ2-7	NA	TRBV13	TGTGCCAGCAGCTCCCGCGGGATTAAGCCCAACGAGCAGTACTTC	CASSSRGIKPNEQYF
NA	TRBJ1-1	NA	TRBV4-2	TGTGCCAGCAGCCAAAGGGAGAACACTGAAGCTTTCTTT	CASSQRENTEAFF
NA	TRBJ2-7	NA	TRBV29-1	TGCAGCGTTGAATGGTCTAGTGGCGGCTACGAGCAGTACTTC	CSVEWSSGGYEQYF
NA	TRBJ2-1	NA	TRBV7-3	TGTGCCAGCAGTAGCGGAAACTACAATGAGCAGTTCTTC	CASSSGNYNEQFF
NA	TRBJ1-2	NA	TRBV5-1	TGCGCCAGCAGCCCCCCCCGACAGGACGTCGATGGCTACACCTTC	CASSPPRQDVDGYTF
NA	TRBJ2-3	NA	TRBV12-3/TRBV12-4	TGTGCCAGCAGTTTGAAGGGTTTCACAGATACGCAGTATTTT	CASSLKGFTDTQYF
NA	TRBJ1-1	TRBD1	TRBV6-1	TGTGCCAGCCGGGTCTACTCAGGGGGAGAGGGCACTGAAGCTTTCTTT	CASRVYSGGEGTEAFF
once	TRBJ2-3	NA	TRBV3-1	TGTGCCAGCAGCCAAGGGGGACAGACTAGTAGCACAGATACGCAGTATTTT	CASSQGGQTSSTDTQYF
NA	TRBJ2-1	TRBD2	TRBV24-1	TGTGCCACCAGTGAACCTGCTGGGGGACTAGCGGTTAAAGAGCAGTTCTTC	CATSEPAGGLAVKEQFF